This section outlines one T cell receptor beta chain sequence together with its context. Its specificity is unknown. The data were obtained in a study of shared clonotypes between healthy human individuals. Study observations and caveats: Tissues were not sampled, only blood, and their repertoires likely differ. Clonotype sharing among donors was expected to depend on sequencing depth.

TCRdb keeps only in-frame clones here, not all; method: immunoSEQ multiplex PCR. The sample shows approximately 1.9 million clones, 93% of them seen only once. Trimming removed 6 bases at V and 2 bases at J, with 10 bases between. Germline assignment: CDR1 MDHEN and CDR2 SYDVKM. The CDR3 covers 13 residues. It was CD45RO-negative cells, positively selected for CCR7, that made up naive CD8 cells, with terminally differentiated effector memory CD45RA+ cells excluded. Each sample came from a Caucasian adult donor living in Nashville, Tennessee. The receptor was isolated from a man aged 18-30 years in good health. Some clones in this sample may be carry-over from other donors' samples. This chain links TRBV28 with TRBJ2-5; D is possibly TRBD2 (6 bases). Sequenced sample: naive CD8+ T cells from PBMCs. The CDR3 spells CASSPAGQETQYF. DNA of the CDR3: TGTGCCAGCAGCCCCGCGGGGCAAGAGACCCAGTACTTC.